These 11 T cell receptor beta chains came from one sample sequenced in a study of T cell responses to AZD1222 COVID-19 vaccine. Profiled with immunoSEQ multiplex PCR; TCRdb holds only in-frame clones, not every one. The table records some 120,000 clones, over 75% of them present only once. The starting material was peripheral blood, obtained on day 0 of MenACWY control vaccination. These receptors originate from an adult in good health.

V and J are TRBV5-4 and TRBJ2-3; 15 nucleotides align to TRBD2. The CDR3 is made up of 18 amino acids. The V gene end was trimmed by 3 bases and the J gene end by 1 base; junction bases not matched to a gene: 6. Germline lookup yields CDR1 SGHNT and CDR2 YYREEE (reference sequence). The CDR3 DNA reads as TGTGCCAGCAGCTCCGGACTAGCGGGGGGGCTACGCACAGATACGCAGTATTTT. Residues: CASSSGLAGGLRTDTQYF.

This chain uses TRBV19 with TRBJ2-1, with 11 bases that match TRBD1. This CDR3 contains 17 residues. Germline V gene data show CDR1 as LNHDA and CDR2 as SQIVND (reference sequence). Unmatched junction bases numbered 13, after V lost 6 bases and J lost 6 bases. This CDR3 reads CASSRASPGQGGNEQFF. DNA of the CDR3: TGTGCCAGTAGCCGCGCCTCTCCGGGACAGGGGGGCAATGAGCAGTTCTTC.

The rearrangement links TRBV12-3 or TRBV12-4 to TRBJ1-6, with no clear D. This CDR3 contains 12 residues. V was pared by 6 bases and J by 10 bases, with 10 bases between. The CDR3 region is CASRLNPSPLHF. The CDR3 DNA reads as TGTGCCAGCAGACTAAATCCCTCACCCCTCCACTTT.

CDR3 amino acids: CASREWSNQPQHF. For the CDR3, the DNA is TGTGCCAGCAGGGAATGGAGCAATCAGCCCCAGCATTTT. The gene calls are TRBV28 and TRBJ1-5; D call uncertain. CDR3 length: 13 residues. Trimming removed 6 bases from V and 1 base from J, with 7 bases in between. The V gene's germline CDR1 is MDHEN and CDR2 SYDVKM.

This clone was recorded only once. The V and J genes are TRBV4-1 and TRBJ2-1; 9 positions agree with TRBD1. The CDR3 is 17 residues long. In germline, CDR1 is MGHRA, CDR2 YSYEKL. V gave up 6 bases and J gave up 5 bases; unmatched junction bases: 14. The CDR3, as DNA: TGCGCCAGCAGTGTCCCCCCGGGACAGGGTCGGGACAATGAGCAGTTCTTC. As protein: CASSVPPGQGRDNEQFF.

The chain uses TRBV6-6 and TRBJ2-3, with TRBD2 matching over 14 bases. The junction had 3 bases not matched to a gene; V was cut back by 6 bases and J by 13 bases. The CDR3 length is 12 residues. Per the germline V gene, CDR1 is MNHNY and CDR2 is SVGAGI (reference sequence). The CDR3 sequence: CASRTSGGAEYF. CDR3 nucleotide sequence: TGTGCCAGCAGGACTAGCGGGGGGGCGGAGTATTTT.

The rearrangement uses TRBV6-5 and TRBJ1-1, with D possibly matching TRBD1 (5 bases). The CDR3 runs to 16 residues. The V end lost 2 bases, the J end lost 0 bases, and 13 bases lay between the germline ends. Germline CDR1 and CDR2: MNHEY and SVGAGI. This CDR3 reads CASSYLRTTMNTEAFF. The CDR3 DNA reads as TGTGCCAGCAGTTACCTACGGACAACAATGAACACTGAAGCTTTCTTT.

In this sample, this clone turned up a few times. The chain employs TRBV27 and TRBJ2-2; 7 positions match TRBD1. V shed 3 bases, J shed 5 bases, and the junction held 9 bases outside the gene matches. The germline V gene encodes CDR1 MNHEY and CDR2 SMNVEV (reference sequence). The CDR3 totals 16 residues. CDR3 nucleotides: TGTGCCAGCAGTTTTTATGAGGGGGCAAGGACCGGGGAGCTGTTTTTT. Amino acid sequence: CASSFYEGARTGELFF.

This clone appeared a single time. The CDR3, as DNA: TGCGCCAGCAGCCAAGATCGTGGGAGTTTAGCCAAAAACATTCAGTACTTC. It yields the protein CASSQDRGSLAKNIQYF. The rearrangement joins TRBV4-1 to TRBJ2-4; TRBD2 might be the D (5 bases). The CDR3 length is 17 residues. The germline V gene encodes CDR1 MGHRA and CDR2 YSYEKL. V was shortened by 0 bases and J by 0 bases, with 12 bases between the two germline ends.

This sequence joins TRBV28 and TRBJ2-1; D is possibly TRBD1 (8 bases). The germline CDR1 and CDR2 sequences are MDHEN and SYDVKM. V was pared by 5 bases and J by 10 bases, with 21 bases between. The CDR3 is made up of 15 amino acids. CDR3 sequence: CASSPQGAGVKEQFF. The CDR3 DNA follows: TGTGCCAGCAGTCCCCAGGGGGCGGGGGTGAAAGAGCAGTTCTTC.

This sequence joins TRBV11-3 and TRBJ2-3, with D unclear. The V gene lost 7 bases and the J gene lost 6 bases, with 14 bases spanning the gap. From germline, CDR1 is SGHNT and CDR2 YENEEA. This CDR3 is built from 13 residues. CDR3 in DNA: TGTGCCAGCACCTTGACCCACGGGGATACGCAGTATTTT. Protein product: CASTLTHGDTQYF.